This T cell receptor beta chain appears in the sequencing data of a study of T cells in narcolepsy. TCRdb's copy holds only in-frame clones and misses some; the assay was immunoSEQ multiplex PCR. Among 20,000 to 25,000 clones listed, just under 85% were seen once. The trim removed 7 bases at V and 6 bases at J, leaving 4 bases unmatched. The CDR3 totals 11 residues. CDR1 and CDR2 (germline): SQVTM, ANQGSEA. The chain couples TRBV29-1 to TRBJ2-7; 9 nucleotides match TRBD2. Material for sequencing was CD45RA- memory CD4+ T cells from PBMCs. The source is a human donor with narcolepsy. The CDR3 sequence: CSAGTSSEQYF. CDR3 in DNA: TGCAGCGCCGGGACTAGCTCCGAGCAGTACTTC.